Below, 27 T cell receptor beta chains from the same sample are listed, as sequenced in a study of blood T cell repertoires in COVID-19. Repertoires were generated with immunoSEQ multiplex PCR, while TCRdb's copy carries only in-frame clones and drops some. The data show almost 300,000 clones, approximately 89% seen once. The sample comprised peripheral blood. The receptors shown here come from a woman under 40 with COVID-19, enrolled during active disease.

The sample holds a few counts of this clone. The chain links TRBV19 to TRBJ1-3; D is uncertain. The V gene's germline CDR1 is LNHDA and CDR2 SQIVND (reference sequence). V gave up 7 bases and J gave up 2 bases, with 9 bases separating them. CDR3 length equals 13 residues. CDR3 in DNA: TGTGCCAGTACAGGATGGCCTGGAAACACCATATATTTT. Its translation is CASTGWPGNTIYF.

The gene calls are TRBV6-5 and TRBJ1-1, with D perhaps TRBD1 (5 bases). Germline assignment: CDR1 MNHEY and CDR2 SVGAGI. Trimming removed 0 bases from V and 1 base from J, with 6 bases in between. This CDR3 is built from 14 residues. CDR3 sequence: CASSYSTENTEAFF. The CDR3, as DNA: TGTGCCAGCAGTTACTCGACAGAGAACACTGAAGCTTTCTTT.

The CDR3 reads CASSYRQAFSGNTIYF. The DNA of the CDR3 is TGTGCCAGCAGTTACCGACAGGCCTTCTCTGGAAACACCATATATTTT. This chain joins TRBV6-5 and TRBJ1-3; TRBD1 is a possible D gene (6 bases). V lost 2 bases to trimming and J lost 0 bases, with 11 bases between them. Germline lookup yields CDR1 MNHEY and CDR2 SVGAGI. CDR3 length: 16 amino acids.

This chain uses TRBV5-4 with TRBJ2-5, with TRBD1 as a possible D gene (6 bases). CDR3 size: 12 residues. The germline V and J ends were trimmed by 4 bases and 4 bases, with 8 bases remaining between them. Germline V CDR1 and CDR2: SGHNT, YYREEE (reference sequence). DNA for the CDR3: TGTGCCAGCAGCGCCAGGGGAGAGACCCAGTACTTC. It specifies CASSARGETQYF.

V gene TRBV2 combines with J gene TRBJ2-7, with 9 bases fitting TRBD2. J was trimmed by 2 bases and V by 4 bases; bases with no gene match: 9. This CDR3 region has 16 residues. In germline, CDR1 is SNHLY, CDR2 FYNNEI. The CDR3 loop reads CASSGQGGGVTYEQYF. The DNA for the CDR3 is TGTGCCAGCAGTGGCCAGGGCGGGGGGGTCACCTACGAGCAGTACTTC.

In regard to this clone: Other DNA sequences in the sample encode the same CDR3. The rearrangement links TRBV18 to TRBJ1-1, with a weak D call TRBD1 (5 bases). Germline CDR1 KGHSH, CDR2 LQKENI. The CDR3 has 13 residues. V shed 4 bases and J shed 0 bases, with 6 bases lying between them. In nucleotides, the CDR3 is TGTGCCAGCTCACAGGGGATGAACACTGAAGCTTTCTTT. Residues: CASSQGMNTEAFF.

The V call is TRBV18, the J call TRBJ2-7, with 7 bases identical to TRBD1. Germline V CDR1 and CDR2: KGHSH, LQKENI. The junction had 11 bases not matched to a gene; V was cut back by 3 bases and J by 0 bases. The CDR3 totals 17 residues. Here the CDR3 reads CASSPQSGQSRSYEQYF. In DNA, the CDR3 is TGTGCCAGCTCACCTCAATCGGGACAGTCCCGCTCCTACGAGCAGTACTTC.

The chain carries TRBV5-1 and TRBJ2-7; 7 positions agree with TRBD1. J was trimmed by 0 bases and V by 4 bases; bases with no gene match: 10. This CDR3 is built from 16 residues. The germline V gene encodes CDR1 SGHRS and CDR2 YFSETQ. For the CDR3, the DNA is TGCGCCAGCAGCCGGGACAGCACCTTAAGCTCCTACGAGCAGTACTTC. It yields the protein CASSRDSTLSSYEQYF.

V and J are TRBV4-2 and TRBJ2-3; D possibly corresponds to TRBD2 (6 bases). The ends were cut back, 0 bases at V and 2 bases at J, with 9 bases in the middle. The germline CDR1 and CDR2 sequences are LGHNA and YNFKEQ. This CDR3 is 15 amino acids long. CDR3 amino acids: CASSQDASATDTQYF. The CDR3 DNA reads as TGTGCCAGCAGCCAAGATGCTAGCGCCACAGATACGCAGTATTTT.

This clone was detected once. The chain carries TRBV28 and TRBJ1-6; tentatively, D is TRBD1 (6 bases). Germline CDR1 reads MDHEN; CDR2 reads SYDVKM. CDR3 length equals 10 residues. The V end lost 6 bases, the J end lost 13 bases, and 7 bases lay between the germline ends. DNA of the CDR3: TGTGCCAGCAGCCAGGGGCCCCTCCACTTT. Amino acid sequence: CASSQGPLHF.

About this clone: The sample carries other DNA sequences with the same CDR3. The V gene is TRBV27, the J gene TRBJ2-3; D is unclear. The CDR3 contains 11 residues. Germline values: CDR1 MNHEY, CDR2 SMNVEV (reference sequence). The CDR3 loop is CASSSTDTQYF. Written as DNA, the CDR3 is TGTGCGTCGTCTAGCACAGATACGCAGTATTTT.

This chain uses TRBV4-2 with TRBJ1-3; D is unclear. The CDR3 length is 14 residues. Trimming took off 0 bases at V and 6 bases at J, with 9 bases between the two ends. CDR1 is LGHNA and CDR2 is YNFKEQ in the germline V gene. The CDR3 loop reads CASSQDRTSNTIYF. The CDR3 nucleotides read TGTGCCAGCAGCCAAGATCGCACATCAAACACCATATATTTT.

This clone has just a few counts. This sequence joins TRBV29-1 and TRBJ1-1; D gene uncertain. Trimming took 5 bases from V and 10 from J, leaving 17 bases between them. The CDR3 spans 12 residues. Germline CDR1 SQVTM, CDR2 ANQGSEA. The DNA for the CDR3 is TGCAGCGTTCTAAGTCCCCAACGAGGAGCTTTCTTT. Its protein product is CSVLSPQRGAFF.

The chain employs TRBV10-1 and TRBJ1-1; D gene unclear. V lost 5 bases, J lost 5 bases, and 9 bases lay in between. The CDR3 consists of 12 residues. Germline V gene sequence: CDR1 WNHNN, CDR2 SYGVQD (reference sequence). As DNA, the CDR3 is TGCGCCAGCAGTCGGCCGGGTACTGAAGCTTTCTTT. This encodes CASSRPGTEAFF.

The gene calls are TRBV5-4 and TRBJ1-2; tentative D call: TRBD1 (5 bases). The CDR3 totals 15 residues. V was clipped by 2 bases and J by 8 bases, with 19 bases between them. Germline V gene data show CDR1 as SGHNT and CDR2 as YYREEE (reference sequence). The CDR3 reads CASSFPGEGRVGYTF. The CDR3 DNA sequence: TGTGCCAGCAGCTTCCCCGGGGAGGGGCGCGTCGGCTACACCTTC.

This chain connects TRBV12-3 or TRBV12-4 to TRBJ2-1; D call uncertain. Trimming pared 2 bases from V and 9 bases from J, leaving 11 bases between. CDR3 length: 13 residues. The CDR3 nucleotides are TGTGCCAGCAGTTTAAACTCAGGTATTGAGCAGTTCTTC. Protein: CASSLNSGIEQFF.

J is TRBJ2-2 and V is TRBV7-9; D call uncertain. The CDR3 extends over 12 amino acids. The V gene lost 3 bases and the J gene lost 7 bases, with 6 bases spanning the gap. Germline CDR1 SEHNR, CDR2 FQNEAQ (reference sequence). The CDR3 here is CASSLFIGELFF. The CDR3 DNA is TGTGCCAGCAGCTTGTTTATCGGGGAGCTGTTTTTT.

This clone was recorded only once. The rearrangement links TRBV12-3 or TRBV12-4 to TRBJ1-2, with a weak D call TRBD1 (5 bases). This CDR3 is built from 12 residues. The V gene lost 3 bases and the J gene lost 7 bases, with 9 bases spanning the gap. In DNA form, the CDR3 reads TGTGCCAGCAGTTTCCAGGGTCCTGGCTACACCTTC. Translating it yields CASSFQGPGYTF.

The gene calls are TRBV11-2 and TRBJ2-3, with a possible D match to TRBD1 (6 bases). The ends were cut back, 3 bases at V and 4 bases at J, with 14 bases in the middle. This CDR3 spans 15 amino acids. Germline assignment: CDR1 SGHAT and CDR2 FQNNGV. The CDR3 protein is CASSFITGLPDTQYF. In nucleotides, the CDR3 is TGTGCCAGCAGCTTCATTACAGGGTTACCAGATACGCAGTATTTT. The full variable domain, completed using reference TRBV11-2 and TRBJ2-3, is EAGVAQSPRYKIIEKRQSVAFWCNPISGHATLYWYQQILGQGPKLLIQFQNNGVVDDSQLPKDRFSAERLKGVDSTLKIQPAKLEDSAVYLCASSFITGLPDTQYFGPGTRLTVL.

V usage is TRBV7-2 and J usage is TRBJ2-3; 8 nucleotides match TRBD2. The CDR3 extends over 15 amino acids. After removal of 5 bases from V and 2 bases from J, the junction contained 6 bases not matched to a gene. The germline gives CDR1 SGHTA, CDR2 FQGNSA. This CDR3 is CASSPSGFYTDTQYF. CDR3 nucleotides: TGTGCCAGCAGCCCTAGCGGGTTTTACACAGATACGCAGTATTTT.

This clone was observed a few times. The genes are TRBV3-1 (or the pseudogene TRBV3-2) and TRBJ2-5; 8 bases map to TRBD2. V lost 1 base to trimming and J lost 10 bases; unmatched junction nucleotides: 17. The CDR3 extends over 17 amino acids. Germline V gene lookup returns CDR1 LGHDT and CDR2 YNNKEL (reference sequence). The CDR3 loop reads CASSQGSVSGGMGDQYF. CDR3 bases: TGTGCCAGCAGCCAAGGATCAGTAAGCGGGGGAATGGGAGACCAGTACTTC.

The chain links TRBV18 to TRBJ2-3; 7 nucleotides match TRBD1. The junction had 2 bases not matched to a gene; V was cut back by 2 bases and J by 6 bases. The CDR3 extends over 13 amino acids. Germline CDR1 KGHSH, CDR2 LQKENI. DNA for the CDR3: TGTGCCAGCTCACCAGGGACAGCCGATACGCAGTATTTT. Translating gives CASSPGTADTQYF.

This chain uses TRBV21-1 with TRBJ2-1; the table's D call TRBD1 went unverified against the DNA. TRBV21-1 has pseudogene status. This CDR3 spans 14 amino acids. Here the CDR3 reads CASSKNPRTGEQFF. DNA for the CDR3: TGTGCCAGCAGCAAAAACCCGAGGACAGGGGAGCAGTTCTTC.

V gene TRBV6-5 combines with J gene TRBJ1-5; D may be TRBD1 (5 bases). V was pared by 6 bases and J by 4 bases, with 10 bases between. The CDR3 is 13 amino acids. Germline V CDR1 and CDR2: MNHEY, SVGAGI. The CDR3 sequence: CASSTTDNQPQHF. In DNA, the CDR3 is TGTGCCAGCAGCACGACAGATAATCAGCCCCAGCATTTT.

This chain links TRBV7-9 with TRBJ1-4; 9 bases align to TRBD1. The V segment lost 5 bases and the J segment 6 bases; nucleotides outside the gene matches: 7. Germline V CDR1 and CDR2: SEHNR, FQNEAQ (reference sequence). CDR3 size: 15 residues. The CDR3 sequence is CASSQPRTGDEKLFF. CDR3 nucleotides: TGTGCCAGCAGCCAGCCCAGGACAGGGGATGAAAAACTGTTTTTT.

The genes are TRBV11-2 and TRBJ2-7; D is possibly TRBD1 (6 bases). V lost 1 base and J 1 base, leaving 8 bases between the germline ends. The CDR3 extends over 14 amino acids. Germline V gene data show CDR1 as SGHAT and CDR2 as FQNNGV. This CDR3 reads CASSLGGPSYEQYF. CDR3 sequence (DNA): TGTGCCAGCAGCTTAGGGGGGCCGTCCTACGAGCAGTACTTC.

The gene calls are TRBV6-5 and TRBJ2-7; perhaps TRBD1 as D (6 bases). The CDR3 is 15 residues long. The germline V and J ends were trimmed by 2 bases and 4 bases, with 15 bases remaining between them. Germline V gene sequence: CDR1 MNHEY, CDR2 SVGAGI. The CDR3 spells CASSYSMVTGYEQYF. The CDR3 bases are TGTGCCAGCAGTTACAGTATGGTCACAGGGTACGAGCAGTACTTC.